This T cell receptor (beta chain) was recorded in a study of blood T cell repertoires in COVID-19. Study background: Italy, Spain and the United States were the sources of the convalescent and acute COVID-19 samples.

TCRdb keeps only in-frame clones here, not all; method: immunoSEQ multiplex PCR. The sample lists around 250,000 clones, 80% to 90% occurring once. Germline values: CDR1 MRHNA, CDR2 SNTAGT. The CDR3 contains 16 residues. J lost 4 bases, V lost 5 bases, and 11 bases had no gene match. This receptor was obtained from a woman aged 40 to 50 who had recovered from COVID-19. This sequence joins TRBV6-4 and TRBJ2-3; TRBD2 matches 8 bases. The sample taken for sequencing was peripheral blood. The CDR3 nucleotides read TGTGCCAGCAGTTCTACGGGGGGGGCCAGGTCAGATACGCAGTATTTT. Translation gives CASSSTGGARSDTQYF.